This TCR beta chain was observed in a study of blood T cells in healthy people across ages. Study-wide findings and caveats: TCR beta diversity tracked closely with naive T cell percentage.

The CDR3 is 14 amino acids. CDR1 SSHAT and CDR2 FNYEAQ come from the germline V gene (reference sequence). Next came a second PCR, run for roughly 6 to 11 cycles, which used a sample-barcoded 5' primer along with a J-beta primer mix. A single record per CDR3 protein comes from TCRdb applying MiXCR to the 5' RACE reads. The profile covers hundreds of thousands of distinct CDR3 sequences, with about 42% appearing a single time and about 20% taken by the ten largest. In its sample, this clonotype was seen a few times. The antigen is unknown. The junction departs from the called germline gene at one end, perhaps through a read error.

Material: blood. The receptor was derived from a woman aged 60-70 years in good health. The chain recombines TRBV7-7 with TRBJ2-1; 7 bases fit TRBD2. The CDR3 bases are TGTGCTAGCAGCTTGGGGGAGGGGAACAATGAGCAGTTCTTC. This encodes CASSLGEGNNEQFF.